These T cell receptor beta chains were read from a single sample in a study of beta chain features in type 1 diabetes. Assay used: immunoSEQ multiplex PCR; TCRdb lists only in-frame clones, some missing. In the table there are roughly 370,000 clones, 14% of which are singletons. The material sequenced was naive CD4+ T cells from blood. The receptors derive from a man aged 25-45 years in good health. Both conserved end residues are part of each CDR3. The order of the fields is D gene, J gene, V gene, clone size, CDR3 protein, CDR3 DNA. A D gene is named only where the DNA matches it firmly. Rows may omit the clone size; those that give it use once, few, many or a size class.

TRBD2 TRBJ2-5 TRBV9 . CASSVGTSGGVQETQYF TGTGCCAGCAGCGTCGGGACTAGCGGGGGAGTACAAGAGACCCAGTACTTC
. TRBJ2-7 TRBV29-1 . CSVVADLRQYF TGCAGCGTTGTAGCGGACTTAAGGCAGTACTTC
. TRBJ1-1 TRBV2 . CASSEVMRRYAFF TGTGCCAGCAGTGAAGTAATGAGACGCTATGCTTTCTTT
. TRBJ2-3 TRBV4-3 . CASSTQRASDTQYF TGCGCCAGCAGCACACAACGGGCCTCAGATACGCAGTATTTT
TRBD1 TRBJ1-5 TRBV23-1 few CASSQKLDRADQPQHF TGCGCCAGCAGTCAAAAGCTGGACAGGGCGGATCAGCCCCAGCATTTT
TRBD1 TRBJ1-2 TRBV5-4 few CASSPGPGGKGYTF TGTGCCAGCAGCCCTGGGCCAGGGGGAAAGGGCTACACCTTC
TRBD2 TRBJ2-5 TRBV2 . CASIRGEQETQYF TGTGCCAGCATTCGGGGGGAACAAGAGACCCAGTACTTC
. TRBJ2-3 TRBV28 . CASSPQRVQYF TGTGCCAGCAGTCCCCAGAGGGTGCAGTATTTT
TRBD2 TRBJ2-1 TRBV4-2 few CASSPTGTSRHNEQFF TGTGCCAGCAGTCCTACCGGGACTAGCAGACACAATGAGCAGTTCTTC
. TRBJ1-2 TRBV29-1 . CSVAPGHTYGYTF TGCAGCGTTGCCCCGGGACACACCTATGGCTACACCTTC
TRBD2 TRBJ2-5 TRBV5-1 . CASSLKGLRGTPETQYF TGCGCCAGCAGCTTGAAAGGTTTGCGGGGGACCCCAGAGACCCAGTACTTC
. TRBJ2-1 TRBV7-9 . CASSLAPQGNEQFF TGTGCCAGCAGCTTAGCCCCTCAGGGCAATGAGCAGTTCTTC
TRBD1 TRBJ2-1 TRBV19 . CASSRGGDPYNEQFF TGTGCCAGTAGTCGAGGGGGCGACCCCTACAATGAGCAGTTCTTC
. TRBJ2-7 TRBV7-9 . CASSLGLRQRGYEQYF TGTGCCAGCAGCTTAGGACTACGTCAAAGGGGCTACGAGCAGTACTTC
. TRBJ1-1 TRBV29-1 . CSVEGRQKIEAFF TGCAGCGTTGAAGGCCGGCAGAAAATTGAAGCTTTCTTT
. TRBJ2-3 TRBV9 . CASSLRGGESTDTQYF TGTGCCAGCAGTCTCCGAGGCGGCGAAAGCACAGATACGCAGTATTTT
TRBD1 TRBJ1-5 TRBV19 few CASTQDRGSYSNQPQHF TGTGCCAGTACCCAGGACAGGGGCAGTTATAGCAATCAGCCCCAGCATTTT
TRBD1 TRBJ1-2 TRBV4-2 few CASSQEMGTDYGYTF TGTGCCAGCAGCCAAGAGATGGGGACAGACTATGGCTACACCTTC
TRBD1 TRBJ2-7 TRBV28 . CASSSWTGPSYEQYF TGTGCCAGCAGTTCATGGACAGGTCCCTCTTACGAGCAGTACTTC
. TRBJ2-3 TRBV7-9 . CASSLVRTDTQYF TGTGCCAGCAGCTTAGTTCGTACCGATACGCAGTATTTT
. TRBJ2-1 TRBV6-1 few CASSVETILGNEQFF TGTGCCAGCAGTGTGGAGACCATCCTGGGGAATGAGCAGTTCTTC
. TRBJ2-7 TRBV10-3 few CATLTRGAYEQYF TGTGCCACCTTGACTAGGGGGGCCTACGAGCAGTACTTC